This T cell receptor (beta chain) was observed in a study of T cell responses to AZD1222 COVID-19 vaccine. Sequenced by immunoSEQ multiplex PCR; TCRdb stores in-frame clones only, minus some. The sample shows approximately 200,000 clones, roughly 92% of them seen only once. Trimming shortened V by 5 bases and J by 8 bases, and 7 bases separated the two germline ends. CDR3 size: 11 residues. The germline V gene has CDR1 MNHEY and CDR2 SVGEGT. The sample consisted of peripheral blood, taken 28 days after the second AZD1222 dose. This TCR was sampled from an adult who received the AZD1222 COVID-19 vaccine. The chain links TRBV6-2 or TRBV6-3 to TRBJ2-1; D not certain. CDR3 DNA: TGTGCCAGCAGTCCCCGATATGAGCAGTTCTTC. Its translation: CASSPRYEQFF.